This T cell receptor (beta chain) is drawn from a study of T cells in Graves' hyperthyroidism and ophthalmopathy. V lost 2 bases and J 6 bases, leaving 4 bases between the germline ends. This CDR3 region has 11 residues. In germline, CDR1 is LGHDT, CDR2 YNNKEL (reference sequence). The CDR3 regions of TCR beta were amplified from RNA transcripts. Using the HTBI primer set, a first-round RT-PCR was run on the TCR CDR3. Using its own MiXCR run on the multiplex PCR reads, TCRdb lists one record per CDR3 protein. The table has some 530,000 distinct CDR3 sequences, 20% to 25% seen once. Study outcomes and limitations: In simple terms, a model built on 13 V-J features told ophthalmopathy apart from stable hyperthyroidism.

This clonotype was detected many times. Its antigen remains unidentified. Sequenced sample: blood. The sequence was collected from a woman between 65 and 79 years old with Graves' ophthalmopathy. The V gene is TRBV3-1, the J gene TRBJ1-1, with no clear D. Here the CDR3 DNA reads TGTGCCAGCAGCCAAAGGTCTGAAGCTTTCTTT. The encoded protein is CASSQRSEAFF. The complete variable domain, with remaining parts taken from reference TRBV3-1 and TRBJ1-1, reads DTAVSQTPKYLVTQMGNDKSIKCEQNLGHDTMYWYKQDSKKFLKIMFSYNNKELIINETVPNRFSPKSPDKAHLNLHINSLELGDSAVYFCASSQRSEAFFGQGTRLTVV.